Listed here are 27 T cell receptor beta chains from one sample, sequenced in a study of CXCR3-negative and CXCR3-positive naive CD8 T cells. The method, 5' RACE with UMI labels, was used to prepare the TRB cDNA libraries. TCRdb reprocessed the 5' RACE reads; each CDR3 protein has one entry and no DNA is given. The table for this sample gives over 35,000 distinct CDR3 sequences. The specimen was naive CXCR3- CD8+ T cells from blood. The sample's subset: CD45RO-CCR7+CD27+CD95- naive CD8+ T cells lacking CXCR3 (TNR3-). Source of these receptors: a human donor in good health. Some clones in this sample may be carry-over from other donors' samples.

This chain links TRBV4-2 with TRBJ1-1; TCRdb returns TRBD1, unconfirmable since there is no DNA. The CDR3 runs 16 residues. From germline, CDR1 is LGHNA and CDR2 YNFKEQ. The CDR3 is CASSQDGWTENTEAFF.

The chain links TRBV5-1 to TRBJ2-7; with no DNA, the TCRdb D assignment of TRBD2 cannot be verified. Germline assignment: CDR1 SGHRS and CDR2 YFSETQ. This CDR3 contains 16 residues. CDR3 sequence reads: CASSLARTSGTYEQYF.

The J gene is TRBJ2-1, the V gene TRBV27; TCRdb lists TRBD2, though no DNA is available to test this call. Germline V lookup: CDR1 MNHEY, CDR2 SMNVEV (reference sequence). The CDR3 is 15 amino acids. The CDR3 sequence: CASSPGTSGDYEQFF.

The gene calls are TRBV4-1 and TRBJ2-1; the D gene TCRdb calls, TRBD2, cannot be checked with no DNA. CDR1 and CDR2 (germline): MGHRA, YSYEKL. The CDR3 totals 16 residues. The CDR3: CASSQVGLAGNNEQFF.

V gene TRBV29-1 combines with J gene TRBJ2-2. The CDR3 is 12 amino acids. The V gene's germline CDR1 is SQVTM and CDR2 ANQGSEA. This chain's CDR3 is CSVPDQTGELFF.

The J gene is TRBJ2-2, the V gene TRBV7-6; TCRdb calls TRBD1, which cannot be checked without DNA. The germline CDR1 and CDR2 sequences are SGHVS and FNYEAQ. The CDR3 length is 16 residues. The CDR3: CASSLEAGENTGELFF. The variable domain in full, completed from reference TRBV7-6 and TRBJ2-2, reads GAGVSQSPRYKVTKRGQDVALRCDPISGHVSLYWYRQALGQGPEFLTYFNYEAQQDKSGLPNDRFSAERPEGSISTLTIQRTEQRDSAMYRCASSLEAGENTGELFFGEGSRLTVL.

The chain combines TRBV29-1 with TRBJ2-5; no DNA is available, so the TRBD1 call from TCRdb remains unchecked. This CDR3 is 13 amino acids long. Per the germline V gene, CDR1 is SQVTM and CDR2 is ANQGSEA. CDR3 loop: CSARTKSRETQYF.

The chain has TRBV7-8 and TRBJ2-7; absent DNA, TCRdb's TRBD1 call cannot be checked. This CDR3 has 15 amino acids. Germline assignment: CDR1 SGHVS and CDR2 FQNEAQ. CDR3 amino acids: CASSAWRGGNYEQYF.

The chain recombines TRBV5-1 with TRBJ2-7; the D call of TRBD1 rests on TCRdb alone, since no DNA is present to check it. CDR1 and CDR2 from the germline V gene are SGHRS and YFSETQ. The CDR3 loop spans 15 amino acids. The CDR3 spells CASSLHPDRSTEQYF.

V is TRBV7-2 and J is TRBJ2-7. The germline gives CDR1 SGHTA, CDR2 FQGNSA. CDR3 size: 15 residues. CDR3 in amino acids: CASSREAPRVGEQYF.

V and J are TRBV5-1 and TRBJ2-5; TCRdb returns TRBD1, unconfirmable since there is no DNA. Germline CDR1 SGHRS, CDR2 YFSETQ. This CDR3 contains 14 residues. The CDR3 sequence is CASSLAPDQETQYF.

The chain joins TRBV28 to TRBJ1-6. Germline assignment: CDR1 MDHEN and CDR2 SYDVKM. The length of the CDR3 is 14 residues. The CDR3 sequence is CASSFPASNSPLHF.

This chain connects TRBV6-1 to TRBJ2-2; TCRdb reports TRBD1, a call that lacks DNA to check it against. CDR1 and CDR2 (germline): MNHNS, SASEGT. The CDR3 totals 16 residues. CDR3 sequence reads: CASTRVGRANTGELFF.

V gene TRBV4-3 combines with J gene TRBJ1-1; the D call of TRBD1 rests on TCRdb alone, since no DNA is present to check it. The germline gives CDR1 LGHNA, CDR2 YSLEER. The CDR3 extends over 17 amino acids. The CDR3 is CASSQDNRKGGNTEAFF.

This chain uses TRBV28 with TRBJ2-7. Germline lookup yields CDR1 MDHEN and CDR2 SYDVKM. The CDR3 covers 11 residues. The CDR3 loop is CASSSGSEQYF.

V gene TRBV4-2 combines with J gene TRBJ2-3; TCRdb designates TRBD2, a call that cannot be tested without DNA. CDR1 and CDR2 (germline): LGHNA, YNFKEQ. This CDR3 has 14 residues. The CDR3 reads CASTPAGGEDTQYF.

The chain is built from TRBV3-1 and TRBJ1-1; TCRdb proposes TRBD1, but this gene call is untestable without DNA. CDR1 LGHDT and CDR2 YNNKEL come from the germline V gene (reference sequence). This CDR3 comprises 14 residues. The CDR3 loop reads CASSQGQGVTEAFF. The full variable domain, its missing parts supplied by reference TRBV3-1 and TRBJ1-1, is DTAVSQTPKYLVTQMGNDKSIKCEQNLGHDTMYWYKQDSKKFLKIMFSYNNKELIINETVPNRFSPKSPDKAHLNLHINSLELGDSAVYFCASSQGQGVTEAFFGQGTRLTVV.

This chain uses TRBV12-3 or TRBV12-4 with TRBJ2-7; absent DNA, TCRdb's TRBD1 call cannot be checked. The CDR3 spans 14 residues. The CDR3 is CASSLSRGLYEQYF.

The rearrangement uses TRBV7-9 and TRBJ2-3. CDR3 size: 14 residues. Looked up from germline, CDR1 is SEHNR and CDR2 is FQNEAQ (reference sequence). The chain's CDR3 is CASSPWTAADTQYF.

The chain is built from TRBV29-1 and TRBJ2-7; with no DNA, the TCRdb D assignment of TRBD2 cannot be verified. This CDR3 region has 13 residues. Germline V gene data show CDR1 as SQVTM and CDR2 as ANQGSEA. CDR3 loop: CSVSSGRTYEQYF.

The gene calls are TRBV12-3 or TRBV12-4 and TRBJ2-1; TCRdb designates TRBD2, a call that cannot be tested without DNA. The CDR3 is 14 amino acids. CDR3: CASSSGLVYNEQFF.

The V and J genes are TRBV20-1 and TRBJ2-7. The CDR3 covers 13 residues. Looked up from germline, CDR1 is DFQATT and CDR2 is SNEGSKA (reference sequence). CDR3 sequence: CSASSENTYEQYF.

The genes are TRBV12-3 or TRBV12-4 and TRBJ2-5. This CDR3 spans 13 amino acids. The CDR3 loop reads CASSRTMGETQYF.

The chain carries TRBV28 and TRBJ2-7; TCRdb gives TRBD2 as the D gene, but with no DNA this cannot be confirmed. CDR1 is MDHEN, CDR2 SYDVKM, per germline. There are 15 residues in the CDR3. The CDR3 here is CASRALAGGLYEQYF.

V and J are TRBV15 and TRBJ2-2; TCRdb gives TRBD1 as the D gene, but with no DNA this cannot be confirmed. The CDR3 sequence is 14 residues long. CDR1 and CDR2 from the germline V gene are LNHNV and YYDKDF (reference sequence). The CDR3 is CATSGSSGSGELFF.

This CDR3 is CASSPGTLSYNEQFF. V and J are TRBV18 and TRBJ2-1; the TCRdb D gene call, TRBD1, has no DNA to confirm it. Germline V gene sequence: CDR1 KGHSH, CDR2 LQKENI. This CDR3 comprises 15 residues. The complete variable domain, with remaining parts taken from reference TRBV18 and TRBJ2-1, reads NAGVMQNPRHLVRRRGQEARLRCSPMKGHSHVYWYRQLPEEGLKFMVYLQKENIIDESGMPKERFSAEFPKEGPSILRIQQVVRGDSAAYFCASSPGTLSYNEQFFGPGTRLTVL.

This rearrangement joins TRBV4-2 to TRBJ1-2; TCRdb returns TRBD1, unconfirmable since there is no DNA. The CDR3 totals 15 residues. Looked up from germline, CDR1 is LGHNA and CDR2 is YNFKEQ. This CDR3 reads CASSQDYAGNYGYTF.